The sequence of this T cell receptor (beta chain) was determined in a study of a mutant IDH1 vaccine in newly diagnosed glioma. This clone was found once. Antigen specificity is unknown. V was clipped by 5 bases and J by 14 bases; unmatched bases: 8. This CDR3 comprises 11 residues. CDR1 is DFQATT and CDR2 is SNEGSKA in the germline V gene (reference sequence). The time point was: week 11, during vaccination. Vaccine doses each comprised 300 ug of mutant IDH1 20-mer peptide, with topical imiquimod. Astrocytomas that were new, WHO grade 3 or 4, IDH1-mutant and ATRX-lost were present in the donors. Data came from immunoSEQ multiplex PCR; TCRdb stores just in-frame clones and leaves some out. Here the sample spans roughly 61,000 clones, 80% being singletons.

The material was PBMCs, obtained from a glioma patient whose treatment included an IDH1 peptide vaccine. The receptor comes from a man between 50 and 59 years old with glioma. The rearrangement uses TRBV20-1 and TRBJ2-1; TRBD2 agrees at 8 bases. CDR3 loop: CSAWAGTSEFF. The CDR3 region has the DNA TGCAGTGCTTGGGCCGGGACTAGTGAGTTCTTC.